The next 5 T cell receptor beta chains were all read from a single sample in a study of T cell changes during pregnancy in multiple sclerosis. Data came from immunoSEQ multiplex PCR; TCRdb stores just in-frame clones and leaves some out. The table shows roughly 110,000 clones, with about 89% occurring only once. The sequencing here drew on peripheral blood, taken before pregnancy. Every receptor here comes from a female donor with multiple sclerosis, enrolled in a pregnancy study.

The rearrangement links TRBV2 to TRBJ2-3; 13 nucleotides line up with TRBD2. Germline lookup yields CDR1 SNHLY and CDR2 FYNNEI. The length of the CDR3 is 18 residues. V dropped 0 bases and J dropped 2; count of bases not matched to a gene: 5. CDR3 DNA sequence: TGTGCCAGCAGTGAAGCAAGGACTAGCGGGAGTGACACAGATACGCAGTATTTT. Protein sequence: CASSEARTSGSDTDTQYF.

V is TRBV6-5 and J is TRBJ2-3; D not resolved. TRBJ1-5 matches the DNA end more closely, so the J call is doubtful. Per germline, CDR1 MNHEY and CDR2 SVGAGI. This CDR3 is 15 amino acids long. CDR3 sequence (DNA): TGTGCCAGCAGTTACTCTGATGGTTGGCAGGATACGCAGCATTTT. This encodes CASSYSDGWQDTQHF.

The CDR3 DNA reads as TGCGCCAGCAGCCAACCGTTAAGGGGCGTTGGCTATGGCTACACCTTC. Its translation is CASSQPLRGVGYGYTF. This sequence joins TRBV4-1 and TRBJ1-2; perhaps TRBD1 as D (5 bases). Germline lookup yields CDR1 MGHRA and CDR2 YSYEKL. The V end lost 2 bases, the J end lost 4 bases, and 17 bases lay between the germline ends. CDR3 size: 16 residues.

V usage is TRBV6-5 and J usage is TRBJ1-2; D is perhaps TRBD1 (6 bases). The CDR3 is 15 residues long. From germline, CDR1 is MNHEY and CDR2 SVGAGI. V was pared by 5 bases and J by 5 bases, with 18 bases between. The CDR3 sequence: CASSPRSGTQYGYTF. In DNA form, the CDR3 reads TGTGCCAGCAGTCCTCGATCCGGGACACAATATGGCTACACCTTC.

This clone was observed a single time. This chain joins TRBV2 and TRBJ2-7; possible D gene TRBD1, 6 bases. V shed 6 bases and J shed 2 bases, with 26 bases lying between them. Germline V gene lookup returns CDR1 SNHLY and CDR2 FYNNEI. CDR3 size: 18 residues. In DNA form, the CDR3 reads TGTGCCAGCAGGGGATCTGTGGGACACAAGAGCTCTACCTACGAGCAGTACTTC. Protein product: CASRGSVGHKSSTYEQYF.